This paragraph covers one T cell receptor beta chain sequence. 13 Jbeta primers and 60 Vbeta primers were used for the PCR. Libraries were prepared by immunoSEQ multiplex PCR; TCRdb keeps only in-frame clonotypes and omits some of them. The sample lists around 170,000 clones, about 77% occurring once. The sample is drawn from a study of cytomegalovirus exposure and HLA in healthy donors. The wider study: About 82 million unique TCRs from HLA-typed donors were held in an early release of data.

This CDR3 is 14 amino acids long. CDR1 and CDR2 (germline): SGHTA, FQGNSA. V shed 5 bases and J shed 3 bases, with 12 bases lying between them. The V and J genes are TRBV7-2 and TRBJ2-3; a possible D gene is TRBD1 (5 bases). The clonotype comes from a woman aged 25 to 39 in good health and CMV-seropositive. Input material: PBMCs. The CDR3 nucleotides are TGTGCCAGCAGCGAGACCTCAGGGACAGATACGCAGTATTTT. Residues: CASSETSGTDTQYF. Drawing the rest from reference TRBV7-2 and TRBJ2-3, the complete variable domain is GAGVSQSPSNKVTEKGKDVELRCDPISGHTALYWYRQSLGQGLEFLIYFQGNSAPDKSGLPSDRFSAERTGGSVSTLTIQRTQQEDSAVYLCASSETSGTDTQYFGPGTRLTVL.